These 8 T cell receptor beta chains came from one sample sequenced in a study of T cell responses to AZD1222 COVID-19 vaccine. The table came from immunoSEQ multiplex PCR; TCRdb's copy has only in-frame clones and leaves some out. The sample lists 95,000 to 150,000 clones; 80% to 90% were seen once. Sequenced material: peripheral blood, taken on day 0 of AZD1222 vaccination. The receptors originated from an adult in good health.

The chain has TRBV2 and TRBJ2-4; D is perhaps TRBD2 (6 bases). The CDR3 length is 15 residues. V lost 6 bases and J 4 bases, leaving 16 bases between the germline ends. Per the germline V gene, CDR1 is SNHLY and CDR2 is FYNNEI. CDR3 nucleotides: TGTGCCAGCAGGGGAATTAGCGGCGATAAAAACATTCAGTACTTC. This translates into CASRGISGDKNIQYF.

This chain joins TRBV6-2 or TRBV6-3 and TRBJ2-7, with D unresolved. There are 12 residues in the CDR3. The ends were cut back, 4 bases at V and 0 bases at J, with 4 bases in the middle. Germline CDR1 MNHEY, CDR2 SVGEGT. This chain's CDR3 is CASSSHSYEQYF. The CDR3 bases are TGTGCCAGCAGTTCCCACTCCTACGAGCAGTACTTC.

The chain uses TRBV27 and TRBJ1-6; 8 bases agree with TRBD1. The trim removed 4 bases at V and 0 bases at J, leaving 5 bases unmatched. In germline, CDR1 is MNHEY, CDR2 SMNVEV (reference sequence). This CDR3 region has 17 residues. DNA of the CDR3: TGTGCCAGCAGTTACTACAGGGGGAGCTCCTATAATTCACCCCTCCACTTT. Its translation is CASSYYRGSSYNSPLHF.

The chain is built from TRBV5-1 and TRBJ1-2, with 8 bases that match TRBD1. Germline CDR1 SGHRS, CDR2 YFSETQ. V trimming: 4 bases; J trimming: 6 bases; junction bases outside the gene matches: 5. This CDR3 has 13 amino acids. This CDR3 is CASSTGQVDGYTF. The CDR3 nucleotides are TGCGCCAGCAGCACGGGACAGGTGGATGGCTACACCTTC.

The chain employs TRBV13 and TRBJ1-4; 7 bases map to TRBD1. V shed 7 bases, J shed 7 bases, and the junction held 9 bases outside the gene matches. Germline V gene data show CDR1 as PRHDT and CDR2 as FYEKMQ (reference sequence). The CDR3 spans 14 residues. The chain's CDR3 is CASTRQGLGEKLFF. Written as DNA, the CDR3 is TGTGCCAGCACCCGACAGGGACTTGGTGAAAAACTGTTTTTT.

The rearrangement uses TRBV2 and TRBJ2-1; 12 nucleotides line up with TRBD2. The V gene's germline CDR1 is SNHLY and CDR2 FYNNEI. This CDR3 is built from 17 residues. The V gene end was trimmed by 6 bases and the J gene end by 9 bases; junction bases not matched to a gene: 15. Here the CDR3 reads CASRASPLGLAGPEQFF. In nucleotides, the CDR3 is TGTGCCAGCAGGGCCTCACCTCTCGGACTAGCGGGACCTGAGCAGTTCTTC.

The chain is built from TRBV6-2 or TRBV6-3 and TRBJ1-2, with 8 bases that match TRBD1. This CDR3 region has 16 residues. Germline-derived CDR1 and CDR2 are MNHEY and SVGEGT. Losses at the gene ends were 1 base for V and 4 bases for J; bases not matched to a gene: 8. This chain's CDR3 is CASSYWGTGTGYGYTF. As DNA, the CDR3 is TGTGCCAGCAGTTACTGGGGGACCGGGACAGGCTATGGCTACACCTTC.

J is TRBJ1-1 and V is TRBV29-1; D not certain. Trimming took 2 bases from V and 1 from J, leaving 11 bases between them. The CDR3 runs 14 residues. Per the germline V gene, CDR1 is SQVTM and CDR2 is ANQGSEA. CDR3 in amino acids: CSVESLTANTEAFF. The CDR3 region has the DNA TGCAGCGTTGAAAGTCTTACAGCGAACACTGAAGCTTTCTTT.